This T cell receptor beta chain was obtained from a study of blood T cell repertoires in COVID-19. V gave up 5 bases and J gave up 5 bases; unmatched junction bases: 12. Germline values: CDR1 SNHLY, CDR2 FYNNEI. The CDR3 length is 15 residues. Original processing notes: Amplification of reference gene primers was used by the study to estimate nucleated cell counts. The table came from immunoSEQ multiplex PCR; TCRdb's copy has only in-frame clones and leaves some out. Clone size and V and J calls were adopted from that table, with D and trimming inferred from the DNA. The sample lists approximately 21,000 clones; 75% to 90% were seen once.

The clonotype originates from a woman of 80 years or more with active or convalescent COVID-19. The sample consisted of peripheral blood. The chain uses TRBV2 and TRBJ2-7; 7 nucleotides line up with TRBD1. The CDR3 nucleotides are TGTGCCAGCAGTAAGCCCGACAGGGCCTTTGACGAGCAGTACTTC. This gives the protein CASSKPDRAFDEQYF.